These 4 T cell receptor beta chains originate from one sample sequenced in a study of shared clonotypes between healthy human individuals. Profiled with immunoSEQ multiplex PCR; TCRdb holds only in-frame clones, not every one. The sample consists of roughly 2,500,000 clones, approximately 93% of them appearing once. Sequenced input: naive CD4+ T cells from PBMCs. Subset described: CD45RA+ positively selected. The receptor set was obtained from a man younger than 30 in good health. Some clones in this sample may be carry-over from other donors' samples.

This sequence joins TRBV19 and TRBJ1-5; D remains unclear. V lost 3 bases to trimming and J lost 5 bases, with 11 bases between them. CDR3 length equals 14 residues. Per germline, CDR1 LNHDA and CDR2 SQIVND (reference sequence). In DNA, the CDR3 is TGTGCCAGTAGTATTTACGGGGTCGATCAGCCCCAGCATTTT. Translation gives CASSIYGVDQPQHF.

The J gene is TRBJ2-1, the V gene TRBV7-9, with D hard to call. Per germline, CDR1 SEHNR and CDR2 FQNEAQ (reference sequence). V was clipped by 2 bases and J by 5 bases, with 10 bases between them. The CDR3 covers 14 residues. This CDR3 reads CASSLKQIDNEQFF. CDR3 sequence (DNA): TGTGCCAGCAGCTTAAAACAGATTGACAATGAGCAGTTCTTC.

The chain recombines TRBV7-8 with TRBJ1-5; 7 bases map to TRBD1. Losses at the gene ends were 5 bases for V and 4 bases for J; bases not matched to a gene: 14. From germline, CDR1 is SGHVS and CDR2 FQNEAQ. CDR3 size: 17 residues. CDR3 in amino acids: CASSRRLPQGPNQPQHF. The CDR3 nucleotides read TGTGCCAGCAGCCGACGACTTCCACAGGGGCCGAATCAGCCCCAGCATTTT.

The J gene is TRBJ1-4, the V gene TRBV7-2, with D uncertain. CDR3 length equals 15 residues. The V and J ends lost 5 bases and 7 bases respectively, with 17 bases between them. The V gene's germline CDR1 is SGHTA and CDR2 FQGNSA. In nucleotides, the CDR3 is TGTGCCAGCAGCGACGCTCCGGGGATGGGTGAAAAACTGTTTTTT. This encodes CASSDAPGMGEKLFF.